This T cell receptor (beta chain) is drawn from a study of identical twins. Addition of a universal primer site occurred through template switching, and cDNA carried unique molecular identifiers. TCRdb re-called the 5' RACE reads through MiXCR, storing one row per CDR3 protein. Of about 520,000 distinct CDR3 sequences in the sample, 22% were seen once. The same sample was also used in a study of T cells expressing NK-cell markers. Turning to that study: In several donors, dominant clonotypes made up roughly 25-60.1% of CD3+CD56-NKG2C+ cells.

Specimen: CD4+ T cells sorted from blood. The source is a woman younger than 30 in good health.

CDR3 region: CASSWGGLADTDTQYF. The CDR3, as DNA: TGCGCCAGCAGCTGGGGCGGACTAGCGGACACAGATACGCAGTATTTT. The chain combines TRBV5-1 with TRBJ2-3, with TRBD2 matching 10 bases. From germline, CDR1 is SGHRS and CDR2 YFSETQ. The CDR3 is made up of 16 amino acids. The ends lost 3 bases at V and 2 bases at J; junction bases unmatched: 6.